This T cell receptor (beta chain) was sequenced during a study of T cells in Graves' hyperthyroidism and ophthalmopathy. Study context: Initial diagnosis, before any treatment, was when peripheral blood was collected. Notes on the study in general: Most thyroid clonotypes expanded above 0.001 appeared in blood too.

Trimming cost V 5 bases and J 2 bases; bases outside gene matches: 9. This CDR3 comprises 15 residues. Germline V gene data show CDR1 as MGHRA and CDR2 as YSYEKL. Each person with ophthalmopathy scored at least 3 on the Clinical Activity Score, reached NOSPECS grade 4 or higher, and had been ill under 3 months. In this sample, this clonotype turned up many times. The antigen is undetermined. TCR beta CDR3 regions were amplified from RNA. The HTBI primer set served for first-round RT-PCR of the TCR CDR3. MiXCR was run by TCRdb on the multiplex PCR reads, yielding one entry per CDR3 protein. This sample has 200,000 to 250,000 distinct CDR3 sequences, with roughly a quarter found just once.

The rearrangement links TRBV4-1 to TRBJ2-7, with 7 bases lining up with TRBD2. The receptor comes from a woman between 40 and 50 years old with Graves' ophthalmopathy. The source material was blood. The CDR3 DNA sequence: TGCGCCAGCAGCGAGAGGCACGCGGGAGCCTACGAGCAGTACTTC. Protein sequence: CASSERHAGAYEQYF.